The 5 T cell receptor beta chains below were found in one sample sequenced in a study of cytomegalovirus exposure and HLA in healthy donors. The PCR ran on 60 Vbeta and 13 Jbeta primers. Sequencing used immunoSEQ multiplex PCR; TCRdb keeps in-frame clones, though not all of them. Here the sample spans 100,000 to 150,000 clones, 70% to 85% being singletons. Sequenced sample: PBMCs. These receptors were obtained from a boy between 2 and 10 years old in good health and CMV-seronegative.

In this sample, this clone turned up once. The chain combines TRBV6-4 with TRBJ2-3; tentative D call: TRBD2 (6 bases). The CDR3 loop spans 14 amino acids. Germline CDR1 and CDR2: MRHNA and SNTAGT. V lost 2 bases, J lost 0 bases, and 6 bases lay in between. Here the CDR3 DNA reads TGTGCCAGCAGTGACGGGGGGAGCACAGATACGCAGTATTTT. It encodes CASSDGGSTDTQYF.

This clone is a singleton in its sample. This chain connects TRBV10-3 to TRBJ2-1; 11 bases are a match to TRBD2. V was pared by 6 bases and J by 5 bases, with 6 bases of the junction left unmatched. The germline gives CDR1 ENHRY, CDR2 SYGVKD. This CDR3 is built from 15 residues. As DNA, the CDR3 is TGTGCCATCAGAACCGGGACTAGCGGACACAATGAGCAGTTCTTC. Protein: CAIRTGTSGHNEQFF.

CDR3 bases: TGTGCCAGCAGCTTAAACGGGGGAACAGAGACCCAGTACTTC. Its protein is CASSLNGGTETQYF. V gene TRBV7-2 combines with J gene TRBJ2-5; possible D gene TRBD2, 6 bases. CDR1 is SGHTA, CDR2 FQGNSA, per germline. This CDR3 is built from 14 residues. Trimming stripped 2 bases from V and 4 bases from J, with 11 bases between.

This clone occurred a few times. The genes are TRBV10-1 and TRBJ1-3; D unclear. The germline V gene encodes CDR1 WNHNN and CDR2 SYGVQD (reference sequence). V shed 3 bases and J shed 6 bases, with 9 bases lying between them. CDR3 length equals 13 residues. The CDR3 DNA follows: TGCGCCAGCAGTGACAGATTCGAAAACACCATATATTTT. Protein product: CASSDRFENTIYF.

The V and J genes are TRBV19 and TRBJ2-7; 10 bases agree with TRBD2. Germline CDR1 and CDR2: LNHDA and SQIVND (reference sequence). Trimming cost V 5 bases and J 3 bases; bases outside gene matches: 7. This CDR3 contains 15 residues. CDR3 sequence (DNA): TGTGCCAGTAGTTCGGGACTAGCGCAACTCTACGAGCAGTACTTC. Protein: CASSSGLAQLYEQYF.